These T cell receptor beta chains were read from a single sample in a study of blood T cells in healthy people across ages. TCRdb fed the 5' RACE reads into MiXCR, producing one record per CDR3 protein. The sample contains 1,500,000 or so distinct CDR3 sequences, approximately 63% of which appear only once. Sequencing input: blood. The receptors were sampled from a man between 18 and 35 years old in good health. Both conserved end residues are part of each CDR3.

length: 12
V: TRBV6-2/TRBV6-3
CDR3: CASRGMGGEQFF

length: 13
V: TRBV9
CDR3: CASSRRGIDTQYF

length: 16
V: TRBV27
CDR3: CASSSHLDLAKNIQYF

length: 13
V: TRBV5-1
CDR3: CASSVGAGDGYTF

length: 15
V: TRBV13
CDR3: CATARTSTNTGELFF

length: 11
V: TRBV20-1
CDR3: CSARGYNEQFF

length: 13
V: TRBV20-1
CDR3: CSAREEQIYGYTF

length: 16
V: TRBV7-9
CDR3: CASSLVGTGPNSPLHF

length: 15
V: TRBV5-1
CDR3: CASSLRDTNSYEQYF

length: 16
V: TRBV2
CDR3: CASSEIMRRSSYEQYF

length: 14
V: TRBV19
CDR3: CASSGGGLDNEQFF

length: 14
V: TRBV12-3/TRBV12-4
CDR3: CASSGGVGDNEQFF

length: 14
V: TRBV25-1
CDR3: CASGAGGEYRGYTF

length: 17
V: TRBV4-3
CDR3: CASSQDLLGTGTDTQYF

length: 11
V: TRBV20-1
CDR3: CSARGSGDAFF

length: 14
V: TRBV7-2
CDR3: CASTKGGYNEKLFF

length: 14
V: TRBV2
CDR3: CASSTLTADTEAFF

length: 13
V: TRBV27
CDR3: CASSSSLDTEAFF

length: 15
V: TRBV12-3/TRBV12-4
CDR3: CASSRDRDRAGELFF

length: 15
V: TRBV7-9
CDR3: CASSFRTGVYYEQYF

length: 16
V: TRBV18
CDR3: CASSLRDRHLIYEQYF

length: 13
V: TRBV7-6
CDR3: CASSLADSYEQFF

length: 13
V: TRBV2
CDR3: CASSGENTGELFF

length: 15
V: TRBV4-1
CDR3: CASTVTANLRDTQYF

length: 14
V: TRBV7-8
CDR3: CASSADAGFGTQYF

length: 13
V: TRBV12-3/TRBV12-4
CDR3: CASSFRYQETQYF

length: 14
V: TRBV28
CDR3: CASSLTQDGKKLFF

length: 16
V: TRBV4-3
CDR3: CASSPGRGHLHSPLHF

length: 14
V: TRBV12-3/TRBV12-4
CDR3: CASSGQGNLYEQYF

length: 14
V: TRBV24-1
CDR3: CATSDYIQGSTKFF

length: 14
V: TRBV12-3/TRBV12-4
CDR3: CASTPQAGYNEQFF

length: 13
V: TRBV12-3/TRBV12-4
CDR3: CASSLTWNTEAFF

length: 17
V: TRBV7-2
CDR3: CASSLAGQSRFSHGYTF

length: 15
V: TRBV4-3
CDR3: CASSQIQAPNYGYTF

length: 15
V: TRBV7-9
CDR3: CATPAGGGVDEKLFF

length: 12
V: TRBV18
CDR3: CASSPSGEVQFF

length: 17
V: TRBV4-1
CDR3: CASSQDRVVGSNQPQHF

length: 19
V: TRBV12-3/TRBV12-4
CDR3: CASSIRQLTLHSGANVLTF

length: 15
V: TRBV11-2
CDR3: CASSTSGFFSYEQYF

length: 18
V: TRBV6-5
CDR3: CASSYSKARGQGLDTQYF